Shown below are 25 T cell receptor beta chains from a single sample sequenced in a study of cytomegalovirus exposure and HLA in healthy donors. Primers: 60 Vbeta forward and 13 Jbeta reverse. Some clones are missing from TCRdb's copy, which holds only in-frame ones; the method was immunoSEQ multiplex PCR. The repertoire holds around 93,000 clones, with over 65% as singletons. Sequencing used PBMCs. The receptors stem from a man aged 50 or older in good health and CMV-seronegative.

The rearrangement links TRBV5-1 to TRBJ1-1; D ambiguous. The CDR3 is 11 amino acids. Per germline, CDR1 SGHRS and CDR2 YFSETQ. The ends were cut back, 4 bases at V and 6 bases at J, with 7 bases in the middle. CDR3 coding DNA: TGCGCCAGCAGCCTCGAGGCTGAAGCTTTCTTT. This gives the protein CASSLEAEAFF.

In its sample, this clone was seen once. CDR3 sequence: CASSISTGTGELFF. The CDR3 DNA follows: TGTGCCAGCAGTATCTCTACAGGTACCGGGGAGCTGTTTTTT. J is TRBJ2-2 and V is TRBV27, with a weak D call TRBD1 (5 bases). There are 14 residues in the CDR3. The V and J ends lost 5 bases and 5 bases respectively, with 12 bases between them. The germline gives CDR1 MNHEY, CDR2 SMNVEV (reference sequence).

This chain joins TRBV7-9 and TRBJ2-4; TRBD1 matches 9 bases. The CDR3 is 14 residues long. V shed 5 bases and J 4 bases; nucleotides not matched to a gene: 3. Germline V lookup: CDR1 SEHNR, CDR2 FQNEAQ (reference sequence). The CDR3, as DNA: TGTGCCAGCAGCACGGGACAGGGAAAAAACATTCAGTACTTC. This codes for CASSTGQGKNIQYF.

Regarding this clone: Other nucleotide sequences from this sample produce the same CDR3. The chain carries TRBV30 and TRBJ2-7; 7 nucleotides align to TRBD1. Germline trimming cut 2 bases from V and 3 bases from J; bases unmatched to any gene: 1. This CDR3 spans 12 amino acids. CDR1 GTSNPN and CDR2 SVGIG come from the germline V gene (reference sequence). The CDR3 loop is CAWSPGGYEQYF. DNA for the CDR3: TGTGCCTGGAGTCCAGGGGGCTACGAGCAGTACTTC. Looking up the rest from reference TRBV30 and TRBJ2-7 gives the full variable domain: SQTIHQWPATLVQPVGSPLSLECTVEGTSNPNLYWYRQAAGRGLQLLFYSVGIGQISSEVPQNLSASRPQDRQFILSSKKLLLSDSGFYLCAWSPGGYEQYFGPGTRLTVT.

This chain links TRBV19 with TRBJ1-4, with TRBD1 matching over 10 bases. The CDR3 is 15 residues long. CDR1 is LNHDA and CDR2 is SQIVND in the germline V gene (reference sequence). V gave up 5 bases and J gave up 5 bases; unmatched junction bases: 5. CDR3 sequence (DNA): TGTGCCAGTAGTTCGCGGACAGGGGGAAATGAAAAACTGTTTTTT. This codes for CASSSRTGGNEKLFF.

The chain links TRBV6-5 to TRBJ2-7, with D possibly TRBD2 on 5 matching bases. The CDR3 consists of 12 residues. V lost 0 bases to trimming and J lost 7 bases, with 7 bases between them. Germline-derived CDR1 and CDR2 are MNHEY and SVGAGI. CDR3 region: CASSYSGREQYF. The CDR3 nucleotides are TGTGCCAGCAGTTACTCGGGGAGAGAGCAGTACTTC.

The chain employs TRBV9 and TRBJ1-4; D remains unclear. V was shortened by 1 base and J by 4 bases, with 20 bases between the two germline ends. Germline V gives CDR1 SGDLS, CDR2 YYNGEE. The CDR3 spans 18 residues. As DNA, the CDR3 is TGTGCCAGCAGCGTATACCCCCAACTCGACATGTATAATGAAAAACTGTTTTTT. Translation: CASSVYPQLDMYNEKLFF. The full variable domain, in which reference TRBV9 and TRBJ1-4 provide the parts outside the CDR3, is DSGVTQTPKHLITATGQRVTLRCSPRSGDLSVYWYQQSLDQGLQFLIQYYNGEERAKGNILERFSAQQFPDLHSELNLSSLELGDSALYFCASSVYPQLDMYNEKLFFGSGTQLSVL.

The V and J genes are TRBV28 and TRBJ1-5; 9 bases fit TRBD1. This CDR3 spans 16 amino acids. CDR1 MDHEN and CDR2 SYDVKM come from the germline V gene. V trimming: 6 bases; J trimming: 7 bases; junction bases outside the gene matches: 13. The DNA of the CDR3 is TGTGCCAGCAGACGTCCCGGGACAGGGATCGGCCAGCCCCAGCATTTT. It encodes CASRRPGTGIGQPQHF.

The chain carries TRBV10-3 and TRBJ1-6; maybe TRBD1 (6 bases). Germline V gene sequence: CDR1 ENHRY, CDR2 SYGVKD. This CDR3 has 16 amino acids. Trimming took 10 bases from V and 7 from J, leaving 23 bases between them. The chain's CDR3 is CASALGTSPLNSPLHF. The CDR3 bases are TGTGCCAGCGCCCTCGGGACATCGCCACTAAATTCACCCCTCCACTTT.

The J gene is TRBJ2-1, the V gene TRBV7-2; 8 positions match TRBD2. CDR1 and CDR2 (germline): SGHTA, FQGNSA. J gave up 6 bases and V 5 bases, and 12 bases lay outside the gene matches. This CDR3 spans 16 amino acids. The CDR3 is CASSLIGTSMSNEQFF. The CDR3 DNA follows: TGTGCCAGCAGCCTTATCGGGACTAGTATGTCCAATGAGCAGTTCTTC.

V and J are TRBV13 and TRBJ2-3; weak D call: TRBD2 (5 bases). CDR3 length: 17 residues. Germline assignment: CDR1 PRHDT and CDR2 FYEKMQ (reference sequence). The V end was cut by 11 bases, the J end by 8 bases, with 32 bases between. Here the CDR3 DNA reads TGTGCCGCAAGCACCGGGCGCTCGCTAGCTCGGGCAGGTACGCAGTATTTT. Translated, it gives CAASTGRSLARAGTQYF.

The CDR3 region has the DNA TGTGCCAGCAGGGAACTAGCGAGCGCCGCTGAGCAGTTCTTC. Protein product: CASRELASAAEQFF. This chain connects TRBV2 to TRBJ2-1; 7 bases fit TRBD2. The CDR3 sequence is 14 residues long. Trimming removed 6 bases from V and 9 bases from J; junction bases left unmatched: 11. Germline assignment: CDR1 SNHLY and CDR2 FYNNEI.

This clone was seen just once. The chain joins TRBV4-2 to TRBJ2-2; 8 nucleotides align to TRBD1. The CDR3 length is 17 residues. Trimming took 4 bases from V and 7 from J; bases not matched to a gene: 14. The germline CDR1 and CDR2 sequences are LGHNA and YNFKEQ. This chain's CDR3 is CASSPRTGHPSGGELFF. The CDR3 nucleotides are TGTGCCAGCAGCCCGAGGACAGGGCACCCATCGGGCGGGGAGCTGTTTTTT.

The chain couples TRBV13 to TRBJ1-1; D gene unclear. The CDR3 is made up of 14 amino acids. Germline CDR1 is PRHDT and CDR2 is FYEKMQ (reference sequence). Trimming removed 5 bases at V and 5 bases at J, with 15 bases between. The CDR3 region is CASSPGLGETEAFF. The DNA for the CDR3 is TGTGCCAGCAGCCCGGGTCTCGGCGAGACTGAAGCTTTCTTT.

The chain carries TRBV6-1 and TRBJ1-5; no clear D gene. The V gene lost 1 base and the J gene lost 0 bases, with 19 bases spanning the gap. The CDR3 runs 19 residues. Germline V CDR1 and CDR2: MNHNS, SASEGT. For the CDR3, the DNA is TGTGCCAGCAGTGAAGGAGGTCGGGGAGCTCGGCATAGCAATCAGCCCCAGCATTTT. Its protein is CASSEGGRGARHSNQPQHF.

Concerning this clone: Without the conserved terminal phenylalanine or tryptophan, this CDR3 likely stems from a read error. The DNA is left out, because the CDR3 cannot be placed on it with certainty; the CDR3 is given as TCRdb lists it. The chain has TRBV28 and TRBJ1-3; TRBD1 is taken as the D call from the table, unchecked against the DNA. Germline lookup yields CDR1 MDHEN and CDR2 SYDVKM. Inclusive of both ends, the CDR3 amounts to 13 amino acids. CDR3 protein: CASSPLAEAGGQI.

The rearrangement links TRBV29-1 to TRBJ1-2; maybe TRBD1 (5 bases). This CDR3 is 12 amino acids long. The ends were cut back, 4 bases at V and 7 bases at J, with 13 bases in the middle. Germline CDR1 and CDR2: SQVTM and ANQGSEA. The CDR3 loop is CSVVQGGGGYTF. The CDR3 DNA reads as TGCAGCGTTGTTCAGGGAGGAGGTGGCTACACCTTC.

This chain links TRBV5-1 with TRBJ2-3, with 12 bases that match TRBD2. The CDR3 spans 15 residues. From germline, CDR1 is SGHRS and CDR2 YFSETQ. J was trimmed by 3 bases and V by 3 bases; bases with no gene match: 2. CDR3 sequence: CASSYLAGGTDTQYF. The CDR3 region has the DNA TGCGCCAGCAGCTACCTAGCGGGAGGGACAGATACGCAGTATTTT.

V usage is TRBV28 and J usage is TRBJ1-2; 8 bases agree with TRBD1. The CDR3 has 17 amino acids. V lost 2 bases, J lost 2 bases, and 10 bases stayed unmatched. Germline CDR1 is MDHEN and CDR2 is SYDVKM. In nucleotides, the CDR3 is TGTGCCAGCAGTTTAAGGGACAGGCTCCCGTCGAACTATGGCTACACCTTC. It specifies CASSLRDRLPSNYGYTF.

The rearrangement joins TRBV7-9 to TRBJ2-5; 11 bases line up with TRBD1. Germline CDR1 SEHNR, CDR2 FQNEAQ (reference sequence). Trimming took 4 bases from V and 2 from J; bases not matched to a gene: 15. The CDR3 totals 19 residues. The CDR3 spells CASSSNFPGQGGGQETQYF. The DNA of the CDR3 is TGTGCCAGCAGCTCCAACTTTCCGGGACAGGGGGGTGGGCAAGAGACCCAGTACTTC.

The rearrangement uses TRBV19 and TRBJ2-7; TRBD1 matches at 8 bases. CDR1 LNHDA and CDR2 SQIVND come from the germline V gene (reference sequence). Trimming took 4 bases from V and 3 from J; bases not matched to a gene: 5. The CDR3 consists of 14 residues. CDR3 loop: CASSTWDRNYEQYF. The CDR3 region has the DNA TGTGCCAGTAGTACCTGGGACAGGAACTACGAGCAGTACTTC.

The chain carries TRBV7-2 and TRBJ2-7, with D possibly being TRBD2 (6 bases). The CDR3 extends over 17 amino acids. V lost 5 bases, J lost 2 bases, and 22 bases lay in between. Looked up from germline, CDR1 is SGHTA and CDR2 is FQGNSA. As DNA, the CDR3 is TGTGCCAGCAGCCCAACCGGTCGGCGCGGGAACACCTACGAGCAGTACTTC. As protein: CASSPTGRRGNTYEQYF. The full variable domain, in which reference TRBV7-2 and TRBJ2-7 provide the parts outside the CDR3, is GAGVSQSPSNKVTEKGKDVELRCDPISGHTALYWYRQSLGQGLEFLIYFQGNSAPDKSGLPSDRFSAERTGGSVSTLTIQRTQQEDSAVYLCASSPTGRRGNTYEQYFGPGTRLTVT.

This chain connects TRBV5-6 to TRBJ1-2, with D tentatively TRBD1 (6 bases). V was clipped by 0 bases and J by 8 bases, with 8 bases between them. The germline gives CDR1 SGHDT, CDR2 YYEEEE. CDR3 length: 12 residues. The CDR3 bases are TGTGCCAGCAGCTTGGACAGGGAGGGCTACACCTTC. It codes for CASSLDREGYTF. The variable domain in full, completed from reference TRBV5-6 and TRBJ1-2, reads DAGVTQSPTHLIKTRGQQVTLRCSPKSGHDTVSWYQQALGQGPQFIFQYYEEEERQRGNFPDRFSGHQFPNYSSELNVNALLLGDSALYLCASSLDREGYTFGSGTRLTVV.

J is TRBJ2-5 and V is TRBV30, with a tentative D call TRBD1 (6 bases). Germline V CDR1 and CDR2: GTSNPN, SVGIG (reference sequence). V lost 4 bases, J lost 10 bases, and 16 bases lay in between. The CDR3 runs 12 residues. CDR3 amino acids: CAWKGDREGQYF. The DNA for the CDR3 is TGTGCCTGGAAGGGGGACCGCGAGGGCCAGTACTTC. The variable domain in full, with the rest retrieved from reference TRBV30 and TRBJ2-5, is SQTIHQWPATLVQPVGSPLSLECTVEGTSNPNLYWYRQAAGRGLQLLFYSVGIGQISSEVPQNLSASRPQDRQFILSSKKLLLSDSGFYLCAWKGDREGQYFGPGTRLLVL.

This chain links TRBV5-4 with TRBJ2-1, with 8 bases lining up with TRBD2. CDR3 size: 16 residues. Germline CDR1 is SGHNT and CDR2 is YYREEE (reference sequence). Germline trimming cut 5 bases from V and 7 bases from J; bases unmatched to any gene: 14. This chain's CDR3 is CASSPGGSGSINEQFF. The DNA of the CDR3 is TGTGCCAGCAGTCCTGGGGGCAGCGGGAGTATAAATGAGCAGTTCTTC.